Shown below are 2 T cell receptor beta chains from a single sample sequenced in a study of beta chain features in type 1 diabetes. Of the isolated RNA, all was reverse transcribed, and so the sequenced material was expressed TCRB transcripts. TCRdb keeps only in-frame clones here, not all; method: immunoSEQ multiplex PCR. The sample shows roughly 610,000 clones, around 16% of them seen only once. The source material was naive CD4+ T cells from blood. These TCRs come from a man in his late teens or twenties in good health.

V and J are TRBV27 and TRBJ2-7, with TRBD1 as a possible D gene (5 bases). V lost 6 bases and J 3 bases, leaving 12 bases between the germline ends. The CDR3 sequence is 13 residues long. Looked up from germline, CDR1 is MNHEY and CDR2 is SMNVEV (reference sequence). The CDR3 here is CASRKPQGYEQYF. The CDR3 nucleotides are TGTGCCAGCAGAAAGCCTCAGGGCTACGAGCAGTACTTC.

This clone was recorded a few times. This chain uses TRBV4-3 with TRBJ1-6; TRBD1 aligns across 7 bases. The V and J ends lost 0 bases and 6 bases, in that order; junction bases with no gene match: 5. The CDR3 totals 16 residues. Per germline, CDR1 LGHNA and CDR2 YSLEER. The chain's CDR3 is CASSQDPRQGNSPLHF. As DNA, the CDR3 is TGCGCCAGCAGCCAAGATCCTCGACAGGGTAATTCACCCCTCCACTTT.